The entry below gives a single TCR beta chain sequence along with its context. Its matching antigen is unknown. The data are from a study of response to subunit inactivated influenza vaccine. Germline-derived CDR1 and CDR2 are DFQATT and SNEGSKA (reference sequence). V was clipped by 2 bases and J by 5 bases; unmatched bases: 10. The CDR3 spans 17 residues. Broader study findings: There was a suggestion from the authors that each seasonal influenza vaccination recruits few new T cells.

TCRdb analysed the RT-PCR reads with MiXCR anew, one entry per CDR3 protein. The sample lists around 710,000 distinct CDR3 sequences, approximately 15% occurring once. The sequencing used PBMCs from blood, collected less than 15 days before vaccination. This rearrangement joins TRBV20-1 to TRBJ2-2; 11 positions agree with TRBD2. This TCR derives from a middle-aged man who received an inactivated influenza vaccine. CDR3 residues: CSARHPSGRWKTGELFF. In DNA, the CDR3 is TGCAGTGCTAGACATCCTAGCGGGAGGTGGAAAACCGGGGAGCTGTTTTTT.